The present entry profiles one T cell receptor (beta chain) with its context. Its antigen is unknown. The entry originates in a study of shared clonotypes between healthy human individuals. Study-wide context: Per-donor plates numbered three CD4 naive, three CD4 memory, two CD8 naive and one CD8 memory. Study findings and constraints: Rarefaction analysis demonstrated incomplete sorted-subset sequencing notwithstanding large depth. Researchers sampled blood only, noting tissue repertoires likely differ.

With V trimmed by 6 bases and J by 5 bases, 17 bases remained unmatched. Germline loops: CDR1 LGHNA, CDR2 YSLEER. There are 17 residues in the CDR3. The data were produced by immunoSEQ multiplex PCR, yet TCRdb's version contains in-frame clones alone and is incomplete. The repertoire holds some 1,400,000 clones, with more than 95% as singletons. Sequencing was performed on naive CD4+ T cells sorted from blood. Regarding subset: CD45RA+ positively selected. V is TRBV4-3 and J is TRBJ1-2; 8 bases match TRBD1. The TCR originated in a man aged 25 to 40 in good health. CDR3 sequence: CASRPQGAPNQPYGYTF. DNA for the CDR3: TGCGCCAGCAGACCCCAGGGGGCCCCAAACCAACCGTATGGCTACACCTTC.